These T cell receptor beta chains were read from a single sample in a study of T cell responses to AZD1222 COVID-19 vaccine. Clones were sequenced by immunoSEQ multiplex PCR, and TCRdb holds only the in-frame ones, with some missing. The sample shows about 120,000 clones, 92% of them seen only once. The sample here was peripheral blood, taken 28 days after the second AZD1222 dose. The source is an adult who received the AZD1222 COVID-19 vaccine. Each CDR3 is given with its conserved first and last residue. D genes are given only for firm matches. Not all rows give a size; the values are once, few, many and, for expanded clones, a class.

D gene	J gene	clone size	V gene	CDR3 DNA	CDR3 protein
TRBD2	TRBJ2-2	-	TRBV6-5	TGTGCCAGCAGACGACTAGCGGGAGAAACCGGGGAGCTGTTTTTT	CASRRLAGETGELFF
TRBD1	TRBJ1-5	few	TRBV2	TGTGCCAGCGGTGAGGGACAGCGCAATCAGCCCCAGCATTTT	CASGEGQRNQPQHF
-	TRBJ2-7	-	TRBV18	TGTGCCAGCTCAGCCGGACGGACCTACGAGCAGTACTTC	CASSAGRTYEQYF
-	TRBJ2-3	-	TRBV24-1	TGTGCCACCAGTCGTACTGGGGTAGATACGCAGTATTTT	CATSRTGVDTQYF
-	TRBJ2-7	-	TRBV19	TGTGCCAGTAGTATTAATAGAGGTGCCTACGAGCAGTACTTC	CASSINRGAYEQYF
-	TRBJ1-6	-	TRBV7-2	TGTGCCAGCAGCTCCGGACGGCGTAGCTATAATTCACCCCTCCACTTT	CASSSGRRSYNSPLHF
-	TRBJ2-2	-	TRBV5-4	TGTGCCAGCAGCTTGCGGGAGTTCGCGAACACCGGGGAGCTGTTTTTT	CASSLREFANTGELFF
-	TRBJ1-2	-	TRBV10-3	TGTGCCATCAGGGGTGGATCTACGCGGTATGGCTACACCTTC	CAIRGGSTRYGYTF
TRBD2	TRBJ2-1	-	TRBV5-1	TGCGCCAGCAGCAGGGGACTACTAGATTACAATGAGCAGTTCTTC	CASSRGLLDYNEQFF
-	TRBJ2-1	-	TRBV4-1	TGCGCCAGCAGCCCGGAACCCCCTCCCAATCTGATTCATGAGCAGTTCTTC	CASSPEPPPNLIHEQFF
-	TRBJ1-3	-	TRBV5-1	TGCGCCAGCAGCTTCGGGGTCTCTGGAAACACCATATATTTT	CASSFGVSGNTIYF
TRBD1	TRBJ2-7	-	TRBV4-1	TGCGCCAGCAGCCAAGATCCACAGGGGGTGGTGTACGAGCAGTACTTC	CASSQDPQGVVYEQYF
-	TRBJ2-3	-	TRBV27	TGTGCCAGCAGTCCTAGCACAGATACGCAGTATTTT	CASSPSTDTQYF
-	TRBJ1-1	-	TRBV10-3	TGTGCCATCAGGACAGCCAACACTGAAGCTTTCTTT	CAIRTANTEAFF
TRBD2	TRBJ2-7	-	TRBV28	TGTGCCAGCAGGGGTAGCGGGAGCAAAGGGGGCGAGCAGTACTTC	CASRGSGSKGGEQYF
-	TRBJ2-5	-	TRBV28	TGTGCCAGCAGTTTAAACTTTGGGGGGGCGCGAGAGACCCAGTACTTC	CASSLNFGGARETQYF
-	TRBJ2-5	-	TRBV7-9	TGTGCCAGCAGCTCCAGGGGGGGGCGGTATCAAGAGACCCAGTACTTC	CASSSRGGRYQETQYF
TRBD1	TRBJ2-1	-	TRBV5-1	TGCGCCAGCAGCTTAGGAGGACAGGCAACCTACAATGAGCAGTTCTTC	CASSLGGQATYNEQFF
TRBD1	TRBJ2-1	-	TRBV4-1	TGCGCCAGCAGCCAAGTCACAGGGGGACTCTACAATGAGCAGTTCTTC	CASSQVTGGLYNEQFF
TRBD2	TRBJ2-1	-	TRBV6-5	TGTGCCAGCATCCTACTAGCGGGGGCCTACAATGAGCAGTTCTTC	CASILLAGAYNEQFF
-	TRBJ1-3	-	TRBV5-1	TGCGCCAGCAGCTTCGGGGGGAAAGGAAACACCATATATTTT	CASSFGGKGNTIYF
-	TRBJ2-7	-	TRBV5-4	TGTGCCAGCAGTCGGGACTTTTCCTACGAGCAGTACTTC	CASSRDFSYEQYF
-	TRBJ1-5	-	TRBV5-4	TGTGCCAGCAGCCGAGATTGGGGTCAGCCCCAGCATTTT	CASSRDWGQPQHF
-	TRBJ2-1	-	TRBV19	TGTGCCAGTAGTGTGGGAAAACCCTACAATGAGCAGTTCTTC	CASSVGKPYNEQFF
TRBD1	TRBJ2-2	-	TRBV6-6	TGTGCCAGCAGCCCCTGGACAGGGAAGGGGGCCGGGGAGCTGTTTTTT	CASSPWTGKGAGELFF
-	TRBJ1-1	-	TRBV29-1	TGCAGCGCCGAGGGGGGAAGGACTGAAGCTTTCTTT	CSAEGGRTEAFF
-	TRBJ1-1	-	TRBV14	TGTGCCAGCAGTAAGGACACTAACACTGAAGCTTTCTTT	CASSKDTNTEAFF
TRBD2	TRBJ2-2	-	TRBV7-7	TGTGCTAGCAGACAACCGGGACTAGCGGAATCGAACACCGGGGAGCTGTTTTTT	CASRQPGLAESNTGELFF
-	TRBJ2-7	-	TRBV5-1	TGCGCCAGCAGCTTGGGAGTGAAGCCCGCCGGCGTCGAGCAGTACTTC	CASSLGVKPAGVEQYF
-	TRBJ1-4	-	TRBV10-1	TGCGCCAGCAGCCCTCTTCGGACAGTCGAAAAACTGTTTTTT	CASSPLRTVEKLFF
TRBD1	TRBJ2-3	once	TRBV28	TGTGCCAGCAGTTTGACAGGGAACACAGATACGCAGTATTTT	CASSLTGNTDTQYF
-	TRBJ1-1	-	TRBV29-1	TGCAGCGTGGTCCGACGCCTGAACACTGAAGCTTTCTTT	CSVVRRLNTEAFF
TRBD1	TRBJ1-5	-	TRBV28	TGTGCCAGCAGACAGGGGAATAGCAATCAGCCCCAGCATTTT	CASRQGNSNQPQHF
-	TRBJ1-1	once	TRBV28	TGTGCCAGCAGCCGACGGCGGGGGGCGGGGGCTTTCTTT	CASSRRRGAGAFF
-	TRBJ2-7	few	TRBV6-6	TGTGCCAGCAGTTCCCGACGCTACGAGCAGTACTTC	CASSSRRYEQYF
TRBD1	TRBJ1-2	once	TRBV5-6	TGTGCCAGCAGCTACTTTTTAGTTGGACAGGGCTGGTATGGCTACACCTTC	CASSYFLVGQGWYGYTF
-	TRBJ1-6	-	TRBV15	TGTGCCACCAGCATGTCCACTAATTCACCCCTCCACTTT	CATSMSTNSPLHF
TRBD1	TRBJ1-6	few	TRBV2	TGTGCCAGCAGTGGAACAGGGGATTCACCCCTCCACTTT	CASSGTGDSPLHF
-	TRBJ1-1	-	TRBV19	TGTGCCAGTAGTATTGGGGTACAGCGTCCTGGCACTGAAGCTTTCTTT	CASSIGVQRPGTEAFF
-	TRBJ2-7	-	TRBV2	TGTGCCAGCACTGAGAGTCAGGCCCGCTCCTACGAGCAGTACTTC	CASTESQARSYEQYF
-	TRBJ1-4	-	TRBV2	TGTGCCAGCAGTGAGTTTGAAAAACTGTTTTTT	CASSEFEKLFF
-	TRBJ1-4	-	TRBV2	TGTGCCAGCAGTGAAAGACCGCTGGGGGAAAAACTGTTTTTT	CASSERPLGEKLFF
TRBD2	TRBJ2-1	-	TRBV24-1	TGTGCCACCAGTGATAACGGGGGGGCCAGCGATGAGCAGTTCTTC	CATSDNGGASDEQFF
-	TRBJ1-1	-	TRBV11-2	TGTGCCAGCAGCCTGACGGGAATGATAGGTGAAAACACTGAAGCTTTCTTT	CASSLTGMIGENTEAFF
TRBD2	TRBJ2-1	-	TRBV5-1	TGCGCCAGCAGCTTTCGACTAGCGGGGGGCTCCTACAATGAGCAGTTCTTC	CASSFRLAGGSYNEQFF
TRBD1	TRBJ1-2	-	TRBV19	TGTGCCAGTAGTAAGGGACAGAACTATGGCTACACCTTC	CASSKGQNYGYTF
-	TRBJ2-7	-	TRBV4-1	TGCGCCAGCAGCCAAGATGGATTGAATTTGGGGTTC	CASSQDGLNLGF
-	TRBJ2-1	-	TRBV7-2	TGTGCCAGCAGCTTAGTTACCGCGCCGGGTGAGCAGTTCTTC	CASSLVTAPGEQFF
TRBD2	TRBJ2-1	-	TRBV6-5	TGTGCCAGCAGTCCAACTAGCGGGGTTGGTGAGCAGTTCTTC	CASSPTSGVGEQFF
-	TRBJ2-2	-	TRBV5-6	TGTGCCAGCAGCTTGTTCCAGGATAACACCGGGGAGCTGTTTTTT	CASSLFQDNTGELFF
TRBD1	TRBJ2-3	-	TRBV4-1	TGCGCCAGCAGCACGCGACAGGGGAGCACAGATACGCAGTATTTT	CASSTRQGSTDTQYF
-	TRBJ2-6	-	TRBV28	TGTGCCAGCAGCTTCGCGAGCTCTGGGGCCAACGTCCTGACTTTC	CASSFASSGANVLTF
-	TRBJ1-2	-	TRBV28	TGTGCCTGCGAGGACAACTATGGCTACACCTTC	CACEDNYGYTF
-	TRBJ2-3	few	TRBV10-3	TGTGCCATCAGTGATCCCCAGCGGGATACGCAGTATTTT	CAISDPQRDTQYF
-	TRBJ1-1	-	TRBV12-3/TRBV12-4	TGTGCCACTTCCAACGGAGGAGACACTGAAGCTTTCTTT	CATSNGGDTEAFF
-	TRBJ2-3	-	TRBV3-1/TRBV3-2	TGTGCCAGCAGCCAACGGGAGCTGGGAGATACGCAGTATTTT	CASSQRELGDTQYF
TRBD1	TRBJ1-3	-	TRBV7-2	TGTGCCAGCAGCCGGCTCGGACAGGGGGCTGGAAACACCATATATTTT	CASSRLGQGAGNTIYF